This paragraph reports one T cell receptor (beta chain). The sample originates from a study of blood T cells in healthy people across ages. Germline V gene lookup returns CDR1 LGHNA and CDR2 YSLEER. CDR3 length: 12 amino acids. The V end lost 1 base, the J end lost 16 bases, and 14 bases lay between the germline ends. Sample-barcoded 5' priming and a J-beta primer mix drove a second PCR of roughly 6 to 12 cycles. TCRdb reprocessed the 5' RACE reads with MiXCR, giving one entry per CDR3 protein. The data show roughly 1,000,000 distinct CDR3 sequences, under 30% seen once. The same specimen was also included in a second study, on T cells of mothers and their children. That investigation notes: In unrelated and related pairs, TCR recombination output is shaped in a similar way by thymic selection. Slightly higher overlap, not significant, was seen in related mother-child pairs than in unrelated pairs.

V usage is TRBV4-3 and J usage is TRBJ2-1; the D gene is possibly TRBD2 (5 bases). The clonotype comes from a girl aged 2-15 years in good health. The sample consisted of blood. The CDR3 nucleotides read TGCGCCAGCAGCCAAGGCGGGCTAGCCCCCTTCTTC. It encodes CASSQGGLAPFF.